Listed below are T cell receptor beta chains from one sample, sequenced in a study of cytomegalovirus exposure and HLA in healthy donors. The data were produced by immunoSEQ multiplex PCR, yet TCRdb's version contains in-frame clones alone and is incomplete. The table has tens of thousands of clones, 96% seen once. Input material: PBMCs. Receptor source: a young woman in good health and CMV-seropositive. Both conserved end residues are part of each CDR3. Fields, in order: V gene, clone size, J gene, D gene, CDR3 protein, CDR3 DNA. The D gene is left open where the match is weak. Clone sizes are given selectively: once, few, many, or a class where the clone is expanded.

>TRBV27|-|TRBJ2-5|TRBD2
CASSPTNLAGGPRTQYF
TGTGCCAGCAGTCCCACAAACCTAGCGGGAGGGCCGAGGACCCAGTACTTC
>TRBV5-6|-|TRBJ2-1|TRBD1
CASSLGTGGHEQFF
TGTGCCAGCAGCTTGGGAACAGGGGGCCATGAGCAGTTCTTC
>TRBV2|-|TRBJ1-2|-
CASIQGFYGYTF
TGTGCCAGCATTCAGGGCTTCTATGGCTACACCTTC
>TRBV18|-|TRBJ2-2|-
CASSPTVNTGELFF
TGTGCCAGCTCACCAACAGTGAACACCGGGGAGCTGTTTTTT
>TRBV4-2|few|TRBJ2-7|TRBD2
CASSQGGSSGRAHEQYF
TGTGCCAGCAGCCAAGGAGGTTCAAGCGGGAGGGCCCACGAGCAGTACTTC
>TRBV5-6|-|TRBJ2-1|-
CASSLRGLPTYNEQFF
TGTGCCAGCAGCTTGAGAGGACTACCTACCTACAATGAGCAGTTCTTC
>TRBV28|few|TRBJ1-1|-
CATHLTTEAFF
TGTGCCACCCACTTGACAACTGAAGCTTTCTTT
>TRBV7-2|-|TRBJ2-7|TRBD1
CASSLGTGTGRSEQYF
TGTGCCAGCAGCTTAGGAACCGGGACAGGCAGAAGCGAGCAGTACTTC
>TRBV30|-|TRBJ2-1|-
CAWSVIPPGLIYNEQFF
TGTGCCTGGAGTGTCATCCCACCGGGACTCATCTACAATGAGCAGTTCTTC
>TRBV27|-|TRBJ1-2|-
CASSFTGNYGYTF
TGTGCCAGCAGTTTCACAGGGAACTATGGCTACACCTTC
>TRBV28|-|TRBJ2-7|TRBD2
CASSFVVAGGSNEQYF
TGTGCCAGCAGTTTCGTTGTGGCGGGAGGGTCGAACGAGCAGTACTTC
>TRBV28|once|TRBJ2-1|TRBD2
CASHRPGLVVNEQFF
TGTGCCAGCCACCGACCGGGACTAGTCGTCAATGAGCAGTTCTTC
>TRBV9|once|TRBJ2-1|-
CASSAQASGYNEQFF
TGTGCCAGCAGCGCCCAGGCCTCAGGGTACAATGAGCAGTTCTTC
>TRBV25-1|-|TRBJ2-1|TRBD2
CASLGTSGHYNEQFF
TGTGCCAGCCTCGGGACTAGCGGACACTACAATGAGCAGTTCTTC
>TRBV28|-|TRBJ2-2|-
CASSAVFGELFF
TGTGCCAGCAGCGCGGTCTTCGGGGAGCTGTTTTTT
>TRBV6-5|-|TRBJ2-3|TRBD1
CASSDRQGTDTQYF
TGTGCCAGCAGTGACCGACAGGGAACAGATACGCAGTATTTT
>TRBV2|-|TRBJ2-7|TRBD1
CASSVDRGLYEQYF
TGTGCCAGCAGTGTGGACAGGGGGCTGTACGAGCAGTACTTC
>TRBV11-2|-|TRBJ2-7|TRBD1
CASSLQTGGSYEQYF
TGTGCCAGCAGCTTACAGACAGGGGGGTCCTACGAGCAGTACTTC
>TRBV6-5|-|TRBJ2-1|TRBD1
CASSYLGQGAGEQFF
TGTGCCAGCAGTTACCTGGGACAGGGGGCAGGGGAGCAGTTCTTC
>TRBV27|-|TRBJ2-2|TRBD1
CASSSTGGGNTGELFF
TGTGCCAGCAGTTCCACAGGGGGCGGGAACACCGGGGAGCTGTTTTTT
>TRBV9|-|TRBJ2-2|-
CASSSGERANTGELFF
TGTGCCAGCAGCTCCGGGGAGCGGGCGAACACCGGGGAGCTGTTTTTT
>TRBV11-3|-|TRBJ2-5|-
CASSLDLPLAATETQYF
TGTGCCAGCAGCTTAGATCTCCCACTAGCAGCCACAGAGACCCAGTACTTC
>TRBV30|-|TRBJ1-5|TRBD1
CAWAQGALNQPQHF
TGTGCCTGGGCGCAGGGGGCCCTCAATCAGCCCCAGCATTTT
>TRBV5-1|few|TRBJ2-7|-
CASAPLTGPGEQYF
TGCGCCAGCGCACCGCTCACAGGGCCGGGCGAGCAGTACTTC
>TRBV27|-|TRBJ2-7|TRBD2
CASSLSPTGGPYEQYF
TGTGCCAGCAGTTTATCCCCTACGGGAGGGCCTTACGAGCAGTACTTC
>TRBV30|-|TRBJ1-5|-
CAWSVRGGDYSNQPQHF
TGTGCCTGGAGTGTTCGAGGGGGGGATTATAGCAATCAGCCCCAGCATTTT
>TRBV7-2|-|TRBJ2-7|-
CASSLIAEYTYEQYF
TGTGCCAGCAGCCTAATAGCGGAATATACCTACGAGCAGTACTTC
>TRBV13|once|TRBJ2-7|TRBD2
CASSLAGGPYEQYF
TGTGCCAGCAGCTTAGCGGGAGGGCCGTACGAGCAGTACTTC
>TRBV4-1|once|TRBJ1-5|-
CASSQGTRGQPQHF
TGCGCCAGCAGCCAAGGGACGCGGGGGCAGCCCCAGCATTTT
>TRBV2|-|TRBJ2-7|-
CASSRDFYEQYF
TGTGCCAGCAGCCGGGACTTCTACGAGCAGTACTTC
>TRBV4-1|-|TRBJ1-2|-
CASSPVGYGDYGYTF
TGCGCCAGCAGCCCAGTGGGGTACGGGGACTATGGCTACACCTTC